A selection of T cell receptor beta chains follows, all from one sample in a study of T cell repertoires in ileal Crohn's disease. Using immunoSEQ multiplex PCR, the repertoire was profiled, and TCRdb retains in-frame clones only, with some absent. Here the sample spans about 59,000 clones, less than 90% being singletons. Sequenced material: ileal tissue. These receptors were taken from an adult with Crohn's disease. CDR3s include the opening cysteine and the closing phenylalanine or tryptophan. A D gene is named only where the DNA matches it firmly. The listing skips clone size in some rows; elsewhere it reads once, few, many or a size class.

CATSGQGPGNTIYF	TGTGCCACCTCCGGGCAGGGGCCTGGAAACACCATATATTTT	-	few	TRBV19	TRBJ1-3
CASSVGRFSGANVLTF	TGTGCCAGCAGCGTAGGTCGTTTCTCTGGGGCCAACGTCCTGACTTTC	-	-	TRBV9	TRBJ2-6
CASSQDQADTQYF	TGTGCCAGCAGCCAAGATCAGGCAGATACGCAGTATTTT	-	-	TRBV4-2	TRBJ2-3
CASSNRQSYEQYF	TGTGCCAGCAGCAACCGACAGTCCTACGAGCAGTACTTC	-	-	TRBV7-3	TRBJ2-7
CASSHRDRGPQDGYTF	TGTGCCAGCAGCCACCGGGACAGGGGGCCCCAGGATGGCTACACCTTC	TRBD1	-	TRBV7-9	TRBJ1-2
CASSTPMEVGQPQHF	TGTGCCAGCAGTACCCCTATGGAGGTTGGGCAGCCCCAGCATTTT	-	once	TRBV6-5	TRBJ1-5
CASSIRGRGAYQPQHF	TGTGCCAGTAGTATACGTGGGCGGGGGGCTTATCAGCCCCAGCATTTT	-	-	TRBV19	TRBJ1-5
CAIGGIGEKLFF	TGTGCCATCGGGGGGATTGGCGAAAAACTGTTTTTT	-	-	TRBV10-3	TRBJ1-4
CASSSTGGVNTEAFF	TGTGCCAGCAGCTCAACAGGGGGAGTGAACACTGAAGCTTTCTTT	TRBD1	-	TRBV7-8	TRBJ1-1
CASSDSGGRGNYGYTF	TGTGCCAGCAGTGATTCGGGGGGACGAGGTAACTATGGCTACACCTTC	-	-	TRBV6-1	TRBJ1-2
CASSVMGGEAFF	TGTGCCAGCAGTGTCATGGGCGGGGAAGCTTTCTTT	-	-	TRBV6-1	TRBJ1-1
CASSISTGAGGNTIYF	TGTGCCAGCAGCATAAGCACAGGGGCAGGCGGTAACACCATATATTTT	TRBD1	-	TRBV13	TRBJ1-3
CASSQGSLNGGETQYF	TGCGCCAGCAGCCAAGGGTCTCTGAACGGGGGAGAGACCCAGTACTTC	-	-	TRBV4-3	TRBJ2-5
CASSRGDSKAGTEAFF	TGTGCCAGTAGTCGGGGTGACTCTAAAGCGGGCACTGAAGCTTTCTTT	-	few	TRBV19	TRBJ1-1
CASSLGPDQPQHF	TGTGCCAGCAGCTTAGGTCCCGATCAGCCCCAGCATTTT	-	-	TRBV7-2	TRBJ1-5
CASSLGQVEMNTEAFF	TGTGCTAGCAGCTTAGGACAGGTCGAAATGAACACTGAAGCTTTCTTT	TRBD1	few	TRBV7-7	TRBJ1-1
CASTHGGSGNTIYF	TGTGCCAGCACCCACGGCGGCTCTGGAAACACCATATATTTT	-	-	TRBV25-1	TRBJ1-3
CASSLTPARAGNQPQHF	TGCGCCAGCAGCTTGACTCCCGCCAGGGCCGGCAATCAGCCCCAGCATTTT	-	-	TRBV5-1	TRBJ1-5
CASSRSSGSSEQYF	TGCGCCAGCAGCCGGTCTAGCGGGAGCTCCGAGCAGTACTTC	TRBD2	-	TRBV4-3	TRBJ2-7
CASSWTGAAFF	TGTGCCAGCAGCTGGACAGGGGCGGCTTTCTTT	TRBD1	-	TRBV7-9	TRBJ1-1
CASSHRGQVNQPQHF	TGTGCCAGTAGCCACAGGGGACAGGTTAATCAGCCCCAGCATTTT	TRBD1	-	TRBV19	TRBJ1-5
CASSLGRSGEQFF	TGTGCCAGCAGCTTAGGCAGGTCCGGTGAGCAGTTCTTC	-	-	TRBV7-2	TRBJ2-1
CASSYRTGVVDEQFF	TGTGCCAGCAGTTATAGGACAGGGGTTGTCGATGAGCAGTTCTTC	TRBD1	once	TRBV6-5	TRBJ2-1
CATSRGQFNQPQHF	TGTGCCACCAGCAGGGGACAGTTCAATCAGCCCCAGCATTTT	TRBD1	-	TRBV15	TRBJ1-5
CASSTRTGSGQPQHF	TGTGCCAGCAGCACGCGGACAGGGTCCGGTCAGCCCCAGCATTTT	TRBD1	-	TRBV7-2	TRBJ1-5
CASSIRGVAGYTF	TGTGCCAGTAGTATTCGGGGGGTAGCTGGCTACACCTTC	-	-	TRBV19	TRBJ1-2
CASSEGPGGLGGELFF	TGTGCCAGCAGTGAAGGACCGGGGGGGCTTGGCGGGGAGCTGTTTTTT	TRBD2	-	TRBV2	TRBJ2-2
CASSSQPPGRTSGRYEQYF	TGTGCCAGCAGCTCCCAACCGCCAGGGAGGACTAGCGGGAGGTACGAGCAGTACTTC	TRBD2	-	TRBV7-2	TRBJ2-7
CASSADRSGNTIYF	TGTGCCAGCAGCGCTGACAGATCTGGAAACACCATATATTTT	-	-	TRBV11-2	TRBJ1-3
CASINGGLPYGYTF	TGTGCCAGTATCAATGGCGGGTTGCCATATGGCTACACCTTC	-	-	TRBV19	TRBJ1-2
CASSLVPGFGGEAFF	TGCGCCAGCAGCTTGGTTCCAGGGTTTGGCGGTGAAGCTTTCTTT	-	-	TRBV5-1	TRBJ1-1
CASSGPGTNTEAFF	TGCGCCAGCAGCGGCCCGGGAACGAACACTGAAGCTTTCTTT	-	-	TRBV5-1	TRBJ1-1
CASNAEKFRDSPLHF	TGCGCCAGCAACGCGGAAAAATTCCGAGATTCACCCCTCCACTTT	-	-	TRBV4-1	TRBJ1-6
CASSERGDRGRSSGANVLTF	TGTGCCAGCAGCGAAAGAGGGGACAGGGGACGGTCTTCTGGGGCCAACGTCCTGACTTTC	TRBD1	-	TRBV9	TRBJ2-6
CASSLGSGQGYTEAFF	TGCGCCAGCAGCTTGGGAAGCGGACAGGGGTACACTGAAGCTTTCTTT	TRBD1	-	TRBV5-1	TRBJ1-1
CASSLGAGLADNEQFF	TGCGCCAGCAGCTTGGGGGCGGGACTGGCTGACAATGAGCAGTTCTTC	-	-	TRBV5-1	TRBJ2-1
CASSPRFGLASRYEQYF	TGTGCCAGCAGCCCCAGGTTCGGACTAGCATCCCGCTACGAGCAGTACTTC	TRBD2	-	TRBV27	TRBJ2-7
CASSYGASGPKAQYF	TGTGCCAGCAGCTACGGGGCTAGCGGGCCTAAAGCGCAGTATTTT	TRBD2	-	TRBV13	TRBJ2-3
CATSRDLGDQPQHF	TGTGCCACCAGCAGAGATCTGGGAGATCAGCCCCAGCATTTT	-	-	TRBV15	TRBJ1-5
CASSLGQGVYTGELFF	TGTGCCAGCAGCTTGGGACAGGGGGTATACACCGGGGAGCTGTTTTTT	TRBD1	-	TRBV7-2	TRBJ2-2
CATSRDPGLGETQYF	TGTGCCACCAGCAGAGACCCGGGGTTGGGAGAGACCCAGTACTTC	-	-	TRBV15	TRBJ2-5
CASSMDRPNYGYTF	TGTGCCAGCAGTATGGACAGGCCTAACTATGGCTACACCTTC	TRBD1	-	TRBV28	TRBJ1-2
CASKAGFEQYF	TGTGCCAGTAAGGCGGGGTTCGAGCAGTACTTC	-	-	TRBV19	TRBJ2-7
CASSPADYGYTF	TGCGCCAGCAGCCCTGCGGACTATGGCTACACCTTC	-	-	TRBV5-1	TRBJ1-2
CASSLALGGAGEKLFF	TGTGCCAGCAGCTTAGCATTAGGGGGCGCTGGGGAAAAACTGTTTTTT	TRBD1	-	TRBV7-9	TRBJ1-4
CASRAGPWSTDTQYF	TGTGCCAGCAGAGCGGGACCATGGAGCACAGATACGCAGTATTTT	TRBD2	-	TRBV6-5	TRBJ2-3
CASSTGTSYEQYF	TGTGCCAGTAGTACCGGGACTAGCTACGAGCAGTACTTC	TRBD2	-	TRBV19	TRBJ2-7
CASSSRSRSGYTF	TGTGCCAGCAGTTCGCGCTCCCGGAGTGGCTACACCTTC	-	-	TRBV28	TRBJ1-2
CASRGQGESEQFF	TGTGCCAGCAGAGGGCAGGGGGAGAGTGAGCAGTTCTTC	TRBD1	-	TRBV13	TRBJ2-1
CSVEDLEKLFF	TGCAGCGTTGAAGATCTTGAAAAACTGTTTTTT	-	-	TRBV29-1	TRBJ1-4
CASSRRGGLAGRSTDTQYF	TGTGCCAGCAGCCGCCGCGGAGGACTAGCGGGTCGGAGCACAGATACGCAGTATTTT	TRBD2	-	TRBV7-3	TRBJ2-3
CASSLYRDRPNSPLHF	TGTGCCAGCAGCTTGTACCGGGACAGGCCCAATTCACCCCTCCACTTT	TRBD1	-	TRBV7-2	TRBJ1-6
CASSRQGTKETQYF	TGTGCCAGCAGTAGACAGGGGACGAAAGAGACCCAGTACTTC	TRBD1	-	TRBV6-5	TRBJ2-5
CAWSVGQTAFNEQFF	TGTGCCTGGAGTGTAGGCCAGACTGCGTTCAATGAGCAGTTCTTC	-	-	TRBV30	TRBJ2-1